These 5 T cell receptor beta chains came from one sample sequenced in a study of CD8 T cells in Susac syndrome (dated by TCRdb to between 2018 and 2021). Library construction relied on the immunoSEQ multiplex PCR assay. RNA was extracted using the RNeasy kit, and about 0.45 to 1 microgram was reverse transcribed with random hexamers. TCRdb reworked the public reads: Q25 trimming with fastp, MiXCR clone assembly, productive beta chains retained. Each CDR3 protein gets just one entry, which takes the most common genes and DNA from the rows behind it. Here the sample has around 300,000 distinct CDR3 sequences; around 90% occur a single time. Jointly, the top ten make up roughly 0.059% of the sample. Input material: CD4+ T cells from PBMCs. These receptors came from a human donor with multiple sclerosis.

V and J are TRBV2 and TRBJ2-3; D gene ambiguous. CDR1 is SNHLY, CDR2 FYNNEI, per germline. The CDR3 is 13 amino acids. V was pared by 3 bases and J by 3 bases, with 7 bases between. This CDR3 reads CASSDDWTDTQYF. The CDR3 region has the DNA TGTGCCAGCAGTGACGACTGGACAGATACGCAGTATTTT.

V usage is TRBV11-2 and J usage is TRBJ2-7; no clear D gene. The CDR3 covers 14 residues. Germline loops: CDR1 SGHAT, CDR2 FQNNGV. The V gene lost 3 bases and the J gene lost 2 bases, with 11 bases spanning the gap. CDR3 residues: CASSLSPFAYEQYF. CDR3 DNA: TGTGCCAGCAGCTTGTCGCCTTTTGCCTACGAGCAGTACTTC.

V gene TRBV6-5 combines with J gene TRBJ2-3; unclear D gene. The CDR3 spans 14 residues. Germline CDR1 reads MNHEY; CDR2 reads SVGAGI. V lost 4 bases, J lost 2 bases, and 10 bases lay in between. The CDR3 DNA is TGTGCCAGCAGTTTACTACCCGACACAGATACGCAGTATTTT. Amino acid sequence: CASSLLPDTDTQYF.

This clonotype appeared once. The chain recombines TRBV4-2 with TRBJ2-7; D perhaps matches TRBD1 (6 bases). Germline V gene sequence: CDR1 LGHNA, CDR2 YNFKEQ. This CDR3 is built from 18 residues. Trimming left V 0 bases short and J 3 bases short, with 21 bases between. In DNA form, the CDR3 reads TGTGCCAGCAGCCAAGAAGGGGGTGTCGACGGAGAGAACTACGAGCAGTACTTC. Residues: CASSQEGGVDGENYEQYF.

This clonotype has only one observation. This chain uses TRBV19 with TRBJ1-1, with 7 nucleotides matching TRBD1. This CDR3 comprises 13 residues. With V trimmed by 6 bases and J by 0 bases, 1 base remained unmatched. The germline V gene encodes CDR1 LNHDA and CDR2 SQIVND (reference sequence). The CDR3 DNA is TGTGCCAGTAGGGGGACAGTGAACACTGAAGCTTTCTTT. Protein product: CASRGTVNTEAFF.